The 4 T cell receptor beta chains presented below share a single source sample, sequenced in a study of blood T cell repertoires in COVID-19 (dated by TCRdb to 2018 to 2020). Library generation was performed with the immunoSEQ multiplex PCR assay. The source is immuneACCESS, and TCRdb retained only in-frame sequences with V and J called. Part of the clones is not carried over; for the studies checked, unresolved V genes explain less than half of this, and the remainder is unexplained. The sample table contains tens of thousands of clones; only one count was recorded for over 80% of them. The ten top clones hold roughly 10% of the sample. Sequencing used peripheral blood. The receptors derive from a human donor in a cohort sampled during active COVID-19.

This rearrangement joins TRBV4-3 to TRBJ1-5; D may be TRBD1 (6 bases). The germline CDR1 and CDR2 sequences are LGHNA and YSLEER. The length of the CDR3 is 13 residues. V was shortened by 3 bases and J by 6 bases, with 9 bases between the two germline ends. Written as DNA, the CDR3 is TGCGCCAGCAGCCAGCAACAGGGTCAGCCCCAGCATTTT. Encoded protein: CASSQQQGQPQHF.

The J gene is TRBJ2-1, the V gene TRBV9, with D possibly matching TRBD1 (5 bases). CDR3 length equals 16 residues. CDR1 and CDR2 from the germline V gene are SGDLS and YYNGEE. Between the trimmed V and J ends, which lost 4 bases and 0 bases, there was a span of 14 bases. In DNA form, the CDR3 reads TGTGCCAGCAGCTCTACACAGGACGCCTCCTACAATGAGCAGTTCTTC. This sequence encodes CASSSTQDASYNEQFF. The full variable domain, rest sourced from reference TRBV9 and TRBJ2-1, is DSGVTQTPKHLITATGQRVTLRCSPRSGDLSVYWYQQSLDQGLQFLIQYYNGEERAKGNILERFSAQQFPDLHSELNLSSLELGDSALYFCASSSTQDASYNEQFFGPGTRLTVL.

In this sample, this clone turned up once. The chain has TRBV5-6 and TRBJ2-3; D might be TRBD1 (6 bases). Germline lookup yields CDR1 SGHDT and CDR2 YYEEEE. The CDR3 covers 13 residues. V dropped 3 bases and J dropped 6 bases, with 11 bases sitting between them. The CDR3 here is CASSSRGPDTQYF. Written as DNA, the CDR3 is TGTGCCAGCAGCTCCAGGGGTCCCGATACGCAGTATTTT.

The rearrangement links TRBV29-1 to TRBJ2-7, with TRBD2 matching 15 bases. V lost 0 bases, J lost 7 bases, and 4 bases stayed unmatched. Germline CDR1 SQVTM, CDR2 ANQGSEA. This CDR3 contains 15 residues. The CDR3 DNA is TGCAGCGTTGAAGACCGCGGACTAGCGGGAGGGGAGCAGTACTTC. The encoded protein is CSVEDRGLAGGEQYF.